This T cell receptor beta chain was found in a study of blood T cell repertoires in COVID-19. As for the study in general: Researchers got acute and convalescent COVID-19 samples from the United States, Italy and Spain. T cells, B-cell-depleted T cells, or PBMCs supplied cDNA or gDNA.

V was shortened by 4 bases and J by 5 bases, with 12 bases between the two germline ends. The CDR3 is 13 residues long. The V gene's germline CDR1 is SGHRS and CDR2 YFSETQ. Original analysis: Reference gene primer amplification in the assay estimated nucleated cell counts. This table comes from immunoSEQ multiplex PCR, and its TCRdb copy is limited to in-frame clones, with some not included. For V, J and clone size, that table is used; D and trimming come from the DNA. The profile covers some 260,000 clones, with about 88% appearing a single time and 2% to 2.5% taken by the ten largest. The receptor's source is a woman aged 35 to 49 who had recovered from COVID-19. The rearrangement joins TRBV5-1 to TRBJ2-5, with D possibly matching TRBD2 (6 bases). The sequenced sample consisted of peripheral blood. CDR3 region: CASSLFRGETQYF. The CDR3 coding sequence is TGCGCCAGCAGCCTGTTTCGGGGGGAGACCCAGTACTTC.